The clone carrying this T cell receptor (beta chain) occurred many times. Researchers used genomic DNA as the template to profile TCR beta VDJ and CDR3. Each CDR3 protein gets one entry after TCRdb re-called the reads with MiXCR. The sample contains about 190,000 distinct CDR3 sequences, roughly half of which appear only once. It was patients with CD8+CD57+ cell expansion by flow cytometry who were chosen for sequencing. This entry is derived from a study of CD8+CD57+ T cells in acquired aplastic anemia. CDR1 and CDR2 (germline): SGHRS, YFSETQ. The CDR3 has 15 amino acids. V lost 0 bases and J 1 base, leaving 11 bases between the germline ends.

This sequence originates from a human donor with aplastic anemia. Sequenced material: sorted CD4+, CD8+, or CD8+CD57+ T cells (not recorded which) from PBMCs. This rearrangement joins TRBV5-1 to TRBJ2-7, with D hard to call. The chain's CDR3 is CASSLAGYRSYEQYF. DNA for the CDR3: TGCGCCAGCAGCTTGGCCGGTTATAGGTCCTACGAGCAGTACTTC.